These T cell receptor beta chains were read from a single sample in a study of type 1 regulatory T cells. Which antigens these TCRs recognize remains unknown. TCRdb reprocessed the reads via MiXCR and lists one record per CDR3 protein. The table has approximately 3,200 distinct CDR3 sequences, 8.3% seen once. The sample consisted of cultured T cells, either the whole culture or a sorted T cell fraction (not recorded which). Receptor source: a human donor in good health. The CDR3 runs from the conserved cysteine through the conserved F or W. D genes are given only for firm matches. Each size is how often the clone was seen (once, few, many) or a class if it is expanded.

j_call: TRBJ2-7
clone_size: large
v_call: TRBV7-3
d_call: NA
cdr3_nt: TGTGCCAGCAGCTTACGGGGAGGTTACGAGCAGTACTTC
cdr3_aa: CASSLRGGYEQYF

j_call: TRBJ1-6
clone_size: medium-sized
v_call: TRBV6-2/TRBV6-3
d_call: TRBD1
cdr3_nt: TGTGCCAGCAAGTTTGGACAGGGGGTTAATTCACCCCTCCACTTT
cdr3_aa: CASKFGQGVNSPLHF

j_call: TRBJ2-6
clone_size: many
v_call: TRBV4-1
d_call: TRBD1
cdr3_nt: TGCGCCAGCAGCCAACCAACGGGACAGGGGGCGACTGGGGCCAACGTCCTGACTTTC
cdr3_aa: CASSQPTGQGATGANVLTF

j_call: TRBJ2-1
clone_size: medium-sized
v_call: TRBV20-1
d_call: NA
cdr3_nt: TGCAGTGCTAGTGCCCCTAACAATGAGCAGTTCTTC
cdr3_aa: CSASAPNNEQFF

j_call: TRBJ2-1
clone_size: medium-sized
v_call: TRBV5-1
d_call: TRBD2
cdr3_nt: TGCGCCAGCCGTCGACCGGGACTAGCGGGATCTGAGCAGTTCTTC
cdr3_aa: CASRRPGLAGSEQFF

j_call: TRBJ2-5
clone_size: medium-sized
v_call: TRBV7-8
d_call: NA
cdr3_nt: TGTGCCAGCAGCCATCCATTCTCTAAGGGGACCCAGTACTTC
cdr3_aa: CASSHPFSKGTQYF

j_call: TRBJ2-1
clone_size: medium-sized
v_call: TRBV27
d_call: NA
cdr3_nt: TGTGCCAGCAGTCCGCCCGTTCGGAGCGTCGAGCAGTTCTTC
cdr3_aa: CASSPPVRSVEQFF

j_call: TRBJ2-2
clone_size: medium-sized
v_call: TRBV9
d_call: NA
cdr3_nt: TGTGCCAGCAGCGTAGGAGTAGGGTACGCCGGGGAGCTGTTTTTT
cdr3_aa: CASSVGVGYAGELFF